This T cell receptor (beta chain) was sequenced during a study of shared clonotypes between healthy human individuals. At the level of the study: The donors, two women and a few men, were aged 18 to 49.

Each PCR replicate run on unsorted PBMC took in 300 to 350 ng DNA, tens of thousands of T cell genomes. The protocol was immunoSEQ multiplex PCR, while the TCRdb copy is restricted to in-frame clones and leaves out a portion. In the table there are roughly 480,000 clones, 79% of which are singletons. The V gene's germline CDR1 is MNHEY and CDR2 SVGAGI. The CDR3 has 15 residues. The germline V and J ends were trimmed by 6 bases and 0 bases, with 12 bases remaining between them. This clone showed up just once. Its target is unknown. Study-wide results and caveats: The study drew on few donors, limiting represented genetic and exposure-history diversity.

This clonotype was obtained from a woman aged 35 to 49 in good health. Some clones in this sample may be carry-over from other donors' samples. The sample consisted of PBMCs. The rearrangement joins TRBV6-5 to TRBJ1-3; D gene unclear. CDR3 in amino acids: CASRSSFLSGNTIYF. CDR3 DNA: TGTGCCAGCAGGTCGTCTTTCCTCTCTGGAAACACCATATATTTT.